What follows are 18 T cell receptor beta chains derived from one specimen sequenced in a study of T cells in tuberculosis. Measured with immunoSEQ multiplex PCR; TCRdb has only the in-frame clones, and not every one. Among roughly 31,000 clones listed, roughly 86% were seen once. Documented time point: new active TB diagnosis, blood taken before or within 7 days of starting treatment. Sequenced here: PBMCs, sampled at tuberculosis diagnosis. Source of these receptors: an adult with tuberculosis.

The genes are TRBV9 and TRBJ1-2; 8 bases are shared with TRBD1. Per germline, CDR1 SGDLS and CDR2 YYNGEE. This CDR3 region has 16 residues. The V and J ends lost 0 bases and 6 bases, in that order; junction bases with no gene match: 10. The CDR3 DNA sequence: TGTGCCAGCAGCGTAGGTCACTCAGGGGGCGGGAATGGCTACACCTTC. Protein: CASSVGHSGGGNGYTF.

The chain uses TRBV29-1 and TRBJ2-1; 7 bases are a match to TRBD1. Germline V gene lookup returns CDR1 SQVTM and CDR2 ANQGSEA. Trimming cost V 4 bases and J 1 base; bases outside gene matches: 4. CDR3 length: 14 amino acids. Here the CDR3 DNA reads TGCAGCGTTGTTTGGGACAGATCCTACAATGAGCAGTTCTTC. Translation: CSVVWDRSYNEQFF.

The genes are TRBV5-6 and TRBJ2-4, with a possible D match to TRBD2 (5 bases). V gave up 0 bases and J gave up 7 bases, with 8 bases separating them. Germline V gene sequence: CDR1 SGHDT, CDR2 YYEEEE. CDR3 length: 13 amino acids. The CDR3 is CASSLGSGNIQYF. CDR3 sequence (DNA): TGTGCCAGCAGCTTGGGCTCGGGGAACATTCAGTACTTC.

The chain has TRBV9 and TRBJ2-1; D might be TRBD1 (5 bases). The CDR3 is 12 residues long. V was clipped by 3 bases and J by 10 bases, with 11 bases between them. Germline V gives CDR1 SGDLS, CDR2 YYNGEE. DNA for the CDR3: TGTGCCAGCAGCGGTTCAGGGAACGAGCAGTTCTTC. Its translation is CASSGSGNEQFF.

The CDR3 sequence is CASSLSAGANVLTF. The CDR3 DNA is TGTGCCAGCAGTTTAAGCGCTGGGGCCAACGTCCTGACTTTC. The V call is TRBV28, the J call TRBJ2-6, with D hard to call. There are 14 residues in the CDR3. In germline, CDR1 is MDHEN, CDR2 SYDVKM. V lost 2 bases and J 2 bases, leaving 4 bases between the germline ends.

The rearrangement joins TRBV5-1 to TRBJ2-7; the match to TRBD1 covers 8 bases. The germline CDR1 and CDR2 sequences are SGHRS and YFSETQ. The CDR3 spans 15 residues. V dropped 0 bases and J dropped 3; count of bases not matched to a gene: 5. CDR3 loop: CASSLATGTGYEQYF. In DNA form, the CDR3 reads TGCGCCAGCAGCTTGGCGACCGGGACAGGCTACGAGCAGTACTTC.

This sequence joins TRBV2 and TRBJ2-3; TRBD2 agrees at 10 bases. V gave up 8 bases and J gave up 2 bases; unmatched junction bases: 7. Germline CDR1 SNHLY, CDR2 FYNNEI. The CDR3 is made up of 15 amino acids. In DNA form, the CDR3 reads TGTGCCAGCGTCCTAGCGGGGGCTTCCACAGATACGCAGTATTTT. This translates into CASVLAGASTDTQYF.

V and J are TRBV28 and TRBJ1-2; 7 nucleotides agree with TRBD1. The CDR3 is 13 residues long. CDR1 is MDHEN, CDR2 SYDVKM, per germline. Trimming removed 6 bases from V and 8 bases from J; junction bases left unmatched: 9. The CDR3, as DNA: TGTGCCAGCAGATCAAGACAGGGTCAAGGCTACACCTTC. As protein: CASRSRQGQGYTF.

V usage is TRBV5-1 and J usage is TRBJ2-3; D ambiguous. V gave up 0 bases and J gave up 2 bases, with 10 bases separating them. The germline gives CDR1 SGHRS, CDR2 YFSETQ. CDR3 size: 15 residues. The CDR3, as DNA: TGCGCCAGCAGCTTGGCCGGATTAGCCACAGATACGCAGTATTTT. This gives the protein CASSLAGLATDTQYF.

The CDR3 sequence is CASSPDRGRGTQYF. CDR3 coding DNA: TGTGCCAGCAGCCCCGACAGGGGCCGGGGGACCCAGTACTTC. This chain joins TRBV7-8 and TRBJ2-5, with TRBD1 identical over 8 bases. Trimming cost V 5 bases and J 7 bases; bases outside gene matches: 9. The CDR3 consists of 14 residues. Germline-derived CDR1 and CDR2 are SGHVS and FQNEAQ.

The rearrangement uses TRBV5-1 and TRBJ2-2, with 7 bases fitting TRBD1. The junction had 6 bases not matched to a gene; V was cut back by 1 base and J by 6 bases. In germline, CDR1 is SGHRS, CDR2 YFSETQ. This CDR3 is built from 15 residues. The CDR3 spells CASSLNPDRAGELFF. As DNA, the CDR3 is TGCGCCAGCAGCTTGAACCCTGACAGGGCCGGGGAGCTGTTTTTT.

J is TRBJ2-3 and V is TRBV2, with 8 bases that match TRBD2. Trimming cost V 5 bases and J 5 bases; bases outside gene matches: 6. Germline values: CDR1 SNHLY, CDR2 FYNNEI. CDR3 length: 14 amino acids. The CDR3 sequence: CASSLRLAGDTQYF. As DNA, the CDR3 is TGTGCCAGCAGTTTGCGGCTAGCGGGAGATACGCAGTATTTT.

This clone has just one count. At the DNA level, this CDR3 is encoded by other sequences in the same sample as well. The chain links TRBV7-2 to TRBJ2-7, with TRBD1 identical over 8 bases. The germline V gene has CDR1 SGHTA and CDR2 FQGNSA. The CDR3 runs to 14 residues. With 3 bases clipped from V and 4 bases from J, the junction kept 5 bases outside the gene matches. The CDR3 spells CASSFQGASYEQYF. As DNA, the CDR3 is TGTGCCAGCAGCTTCCAGGGGGCGAGTTACGAGCAGTACTTC.

The chain uses TRBV30 and TRBJ2-7; 9 nucleotides agree with TRBD1. This CDR3 is built from 13 residues. In germline, CDR1 is GTSNPN, CDR2 SVGIG (reference sequence). After removal of 3 bases from V and 11 bases from J, the junction contained 11 bases not matched to a gene. CDR3 DNA: TGTGCCTGGAGCGTGGCCGGACAGGGGATAAAGTACTTC. Translated: CAWSVAGQGIKYF.

This chain connects TRBV18 to TRBJ2-3; a possible D gene is TRBD1 (6 bases). Trimming removed 3 bases from V and 0 bases from J, with 10 bases in between. Germline loops: CDR1 KGHSH, CDR2 LQKENI. The CDR3 is 15 residues long. The CDR3 loop reads CASSPQQGSTDTQYF. DNA of the CDR3: TGTGCCAGCTCACCCCAGCAGGGGAGCACAGATACGCAGTATTTT.

In this sample, this clone turned up once. V usage is TRBV2 and J usage is TRBJ2-2; D may be TRBD1 (6 bases). The V end lost 4 bases, the J end lost 4 bases, and 10 bases lay between the germline ends. CDR1 and CDR2 (germline): SNHLY, FYNNEI. The CDR3 runs 14 residues. CDR3 DNA sequence: TGTGCCAGCAGTGCACAGGGAACCACCGGGGAGCTGTTTTTT. Translating it yields CASSAQGTTGELFF.

The chain is built from TRBV9 and TRBJ1-2; D possibly corresponds to TRBD1 (5 bases). The germline V gene has CDR1 SGDLS and CDR2 YYNGEE. The CDR3 contains 13 residues. V lost 0 bases to trimming and J lost 8 bases, with 11 bases between them. CDR3 DNA: TGTGCCAGCAGCGTAGAGGACAACGGGGGCTACACCTTC. It specifies CASSVEDNGGYTF. Based on the CDR3 plus reference TRBV9 and TRBJ1-2, the full variable domain is DSGVTQTPKHLITATGQRVTLRCSPRSGDLSVYWYQQSLDQGLQFLIQYYNGEERAKGNILERFSAQQFPDLHSELNLSSLELGDSALYFCASSVEDNGGYTFGSGTRLTVV.

Here the CDR3 reads CASSQDGGVDEKLFF. CDR3 in DNA: TGCGCCAGCAGCCAAGACGGGGGGGTGGATGAAAAACTGTTTTTT. The J gene is TRBJ1-4, the V gene TRBV4-1; the D gene is possibly TRBD1 (5 bases). V shed 0 bases and J shed 6 bases, with 11 bases lying between them. Germline CDR1 MGHRA, CDR2 YSYEKL. The CDR3 has 15 residues.